This record covers a single TCR beta chain. Original methodology: Quantification of nucleated cells was approximated via reference gene primer amplification. Sequencing was performed with immunoSEQ multiplex PCR; in TCRdb, only in-frame clones are kept and a portion is missing. For V, J and clone size, that table is used; D and trimming come from the DNA. Among fewer than 250,000 clones listed, approximately 84% were seen once. Germline V CDR1 and CDR2: SNHLY, FYNNEI. The CDR3 is made up of 11 amino acids. The V and J ends lost 8 bases and 4 bases respectively, with 9 bases between them. This entry comes from a study of blood T cell repertoires in COVID-19. Looking at the study overall: Some COVID-19 samples were acute and others convalescent; all came from the United States, Italy and Spain. The analysed material was cDNA or gDNA that came from T cells, B-cell-depleted T cells, or PBMCs.

Sequenced: peripheral blood. The TCR was taken from a man in his fifties with acute or convalescent COVID-19. The V call is TRBV2, the J call TRBJ2-7, with a weak D call TRBD1 (6 bases). CDR3 nucleotides: TGTGCCAGCCAAGGGGGTTACGAGCAGTACTTC. Translated, it gives CASQGGYEQYF.